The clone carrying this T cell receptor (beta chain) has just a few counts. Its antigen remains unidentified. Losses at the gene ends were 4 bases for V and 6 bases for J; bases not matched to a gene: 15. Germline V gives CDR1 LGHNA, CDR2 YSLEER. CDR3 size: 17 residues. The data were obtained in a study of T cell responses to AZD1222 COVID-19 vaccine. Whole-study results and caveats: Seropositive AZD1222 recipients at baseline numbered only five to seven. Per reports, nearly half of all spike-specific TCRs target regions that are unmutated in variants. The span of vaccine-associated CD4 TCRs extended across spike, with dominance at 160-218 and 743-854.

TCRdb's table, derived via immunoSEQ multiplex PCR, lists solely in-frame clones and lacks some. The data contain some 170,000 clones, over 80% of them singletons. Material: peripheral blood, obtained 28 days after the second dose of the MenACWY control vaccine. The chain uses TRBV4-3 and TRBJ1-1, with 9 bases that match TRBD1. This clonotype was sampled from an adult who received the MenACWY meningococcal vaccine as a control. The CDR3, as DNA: TGCGCCAGCAGCCTTAAACAGGGGGCCCATACCGGCGCTGAAGCTTTCTTT. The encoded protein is CASSLKQGAHTGAEAFF.